Each of the 12 T cell receptor beta chains below was sequenced from the same sample in a study of shared clonotypes between healthy human individuals. Libraries were prepared by immunoSEQ multiplex PCR; TCRdb keeps only in-frame clonotypes and omits some of them. The sample records approximately 1,500,000 clones, 96% being singletons. Sequencing was done on a sample of naive CD4+ T cells sorted from blood. As to subset: CD45RA+ positively selected. These receptor sequences come from a man aged 30-40 years in good health.

CDR3 region: CSVEERLAGLKQETQYF. The DNA of the CDR3 is TGCAGCGTTGAAGAGAGACTAGCGGGGTTGAAGCAAGAGACCCAGTACTTC. This chain joins TRBV29-1 and TRBJ2-5; TRBD2 matches 11 bases. Per the germline V gene, CDR1 is SQVTM and CDR2 is ANQGSEA. There are 17 residues in the CDR3. Trimming took 0 bases from V and 2 from J; bases not matched to a gene: 8.

The chain employs TRBV11-2 and TRBJ1-3; D unresolved. The germline V gene encodes CDR1 SGHAT and CDR2 FQNNGV. The ends were cut back, 5 bases at V and 0 bases at J, with 14 bases in the middle. The CDR3 contains 16 residues. CDR3 sequence: CASSPRAASSGNTIYF. For the CDR3, the DNA is TGTGCCAGCAGCCCACGGGCGGCAAGCTCTGGAAACACCATATATTTT.

The V call is TRBV28, the J call TRBJ2-1, with TRBD1 as a possible D gene (5 bases). The germline CDR1 and CDR2 sequences are MDHEN and SYDVKM. Trimming removed 3 bases at V and 3 bases at J, with 12 bases between. The CDR3 spans 15 residues. CDR3 loop: CASSLGSRDYNEQFF. The CDR3 DNA is TGTGCCAGCAGTTTGGGGTCCAGGGACTACAATGAGCAGTTCTTC.

The chain couples TRBV7-9 to TRBJ2-3; no clear D gene. CDR3 length equals 15 residues. Germline CDR1 is SEHNR and CDR2 is FQNEAQ (reference sequence). V was shortened by 4 bases and J by 3 bases, with 14 bases between the two germline ends. The CDR3: CASSYDRGRTDTQYF. CDR3 nucleotides: TGTGCCAGCAGCTACGATCGCGGACGGACAGATACGCAGTATTTT.

This sequence joins TRBV2 and TRBJ2-5, with 12 bases aligning to TRBD2. CDR1 SNHLY and CDR2 FYNNEI come from the germline V gene. This CDR3 contains 13 residues. V gave up 9 bases and J gave up 4 bases; unmatched junction bases: 3. The CDR3 spells CARTSGSLETQYF. The CDR3 region has the DNA TGTGCCAGGACTAGCGGGAGTTTAGAGACCCAGTACTTC.

The chain combines TRBV19 with TRBJ2-1, with unresolved D. Germline V gives CDR1 LNHDA, CDR2 SQIVND (reference sequence). This CDR3 comprises 15 residues. The V end lost 2 bases, the J end lost 0 bases, and 8 bases lay between the germline ends. CDR3 nucleotides: TGTGCCAGTAGTATACTACAGAGCTCCTACAATGAGCAGTTCTTC. Translated, it gives CASSILQSSYNEQFF.

The chain carries TRBV5-1 and TRBJ2-3; 8 nucleotides agree with TRBD1. The ends lost 0 bases at V and 2 bases at J; junction bases unmatched: 2. The CDR3 length is 15 residues. Germline loops: CDR1 SGHRS, CDR2 YFSETQ. The CDR3 nucleotides are TGCGCCAGCAGCTTGGGACAGGGGAACACAGATACGCAGTATTTT. It specifies CASSLGQGNTDTQYF.

Notes on this clone: Mismatch with germline at one junction end may stem from a read error. V usage is TRBV2 and J usage is TRBJ2-1; 8 nucleotides match TRBD2. The length of the CDR3 is 14 residues. Per germline, CDR1 SNHLY and CDR2 FYNNEI. CDR3: CASREAGERNEQFF. CDR3 sequence (DNA): TGTGCCAGCAGGGAAGCGGGAGAGAGGAATGAGCAGTTCTTC.

The chain employs TRBV7-9 and TRBJ2-7; D not resolved. The CDR3 extends over 14 amino acids. The germline CDR1 and CDR2 sequences are SEHNR and FQNEAQ (reference sequence). Trimming took off 5 bases at V and 0 bases at J, with 11 bases between the two ends. The CDR3 DNA reads TGTGCCAGCAGCCTCCACAAGAGCTCCTACGAGCAGTACTTC. It codes for CASSLHKSSYEQYF.

The gene calls are TRBV7-2 and TRBJ1-1; TRBD1 agrees at 9 bases. V dropped 2 bases and J dropped 7; count of bases not matched to a gene: 14. Germline assignment: CDR1 SGHTA and CDR2 FQGNSA. The CDR3 extends over 17 amino acids. For the CDR3, the DNA is TGTGCCAGCAGCTTACGCCGGGACAGGGTGCTTAATGTTGAAGCTTTCTTT. Translated: CASSLRRDRVLNVEAFF.

V usage is TRBV7-6 and J usage is TRBJ2-2, with 10 nucleotides matching TRBD1. The germline gives CDR1 SGHVS, CDR2 FNYEAQ. The CDR3 runs 16 residues. Trimming at V came to 2 bases and at J to 1 base, leaving 1 base not matched to a gene. The CDR3 bases are TGTGCCAGCAGCTTAAGGACAGGGGGGAACACCGGGGAGCTGTTTTTT. As protein: CASSLRTGGNTGELFF.

V is TRBV19 and J is TRBJ2-2, with a tentative D call TRBD2 (6 bases). Trimming removed 6 bases at V and 1 base at J, with 21 bases between. The CDR3 is made up of 18 amino acids. CDR1 is LNHDA, CDR2 SQIVND, per germline (reference sequence). CDR3 nucleotide sequence: TGTGCCAGTAGGGGGACCCAACCGGGACTGGAGAACACCGGGGAGCTGTTTTTT. This translates into CASRGTQPGLENTGELFF. The complete variable domain, with remaining parts taken from reference TRBV19 and TRBJ2-2, reads DGGITQSPKYLFRKEGQNVTLSCEQNLNHDAMYWYRQDPGQGLRLIYYSQIVNDFQKGDIAEGYSVSREKKESFPLTVTSAQKNPTAFYLCASRGTQPGLENTGELFFGEGSRLTVL.